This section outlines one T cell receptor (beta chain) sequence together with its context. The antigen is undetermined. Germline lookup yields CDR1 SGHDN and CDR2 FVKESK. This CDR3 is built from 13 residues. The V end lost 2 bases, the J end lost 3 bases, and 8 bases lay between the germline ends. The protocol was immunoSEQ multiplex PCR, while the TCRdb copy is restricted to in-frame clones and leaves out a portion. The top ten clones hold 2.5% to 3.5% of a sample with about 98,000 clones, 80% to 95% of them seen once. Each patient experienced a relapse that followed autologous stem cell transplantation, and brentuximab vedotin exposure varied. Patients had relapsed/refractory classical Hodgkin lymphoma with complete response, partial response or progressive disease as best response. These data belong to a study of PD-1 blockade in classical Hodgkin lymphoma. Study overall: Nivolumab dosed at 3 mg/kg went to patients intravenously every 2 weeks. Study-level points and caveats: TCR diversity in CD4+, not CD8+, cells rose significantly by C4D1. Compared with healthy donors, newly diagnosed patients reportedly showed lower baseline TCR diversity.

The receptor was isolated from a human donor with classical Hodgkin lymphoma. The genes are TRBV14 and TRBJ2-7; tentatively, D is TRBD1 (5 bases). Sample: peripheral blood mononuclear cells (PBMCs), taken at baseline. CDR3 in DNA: TGTGCCAGCAGCCAACGAGACAGCTACGAGCAGTACTTC. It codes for CASSQRDSYEQYF.